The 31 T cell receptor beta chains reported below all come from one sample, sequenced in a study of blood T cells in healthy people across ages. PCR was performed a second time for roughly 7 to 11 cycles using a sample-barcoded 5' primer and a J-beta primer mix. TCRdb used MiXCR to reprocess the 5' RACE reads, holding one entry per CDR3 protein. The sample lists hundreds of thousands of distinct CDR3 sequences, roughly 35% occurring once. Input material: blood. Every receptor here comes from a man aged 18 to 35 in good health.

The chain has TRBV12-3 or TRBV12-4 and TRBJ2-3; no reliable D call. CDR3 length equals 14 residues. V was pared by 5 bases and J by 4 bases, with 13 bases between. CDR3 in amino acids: CASSPSLGADTQYF. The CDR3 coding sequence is TGTGCCAGCAGTCCTAGTCTTGGGGCAGATACGCAGTATTTT.

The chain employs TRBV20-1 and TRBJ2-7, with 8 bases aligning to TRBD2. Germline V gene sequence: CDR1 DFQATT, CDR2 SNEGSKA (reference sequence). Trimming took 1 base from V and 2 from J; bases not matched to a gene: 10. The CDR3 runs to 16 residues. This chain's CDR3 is CSARARERGPPYEQYF. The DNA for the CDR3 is TGCAGTGCTAGAGCTCGTGAGCGGGGGCCCCCCTACGAGCAGTACTTC.

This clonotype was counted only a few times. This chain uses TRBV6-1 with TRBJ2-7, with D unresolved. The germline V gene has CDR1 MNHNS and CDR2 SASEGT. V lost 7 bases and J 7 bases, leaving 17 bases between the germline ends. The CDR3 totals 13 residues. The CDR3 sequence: CASTARHYNEQYF. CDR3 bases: TGTGCCAGCACCGCTCGACACTACAATGAGCAGTACTTC.

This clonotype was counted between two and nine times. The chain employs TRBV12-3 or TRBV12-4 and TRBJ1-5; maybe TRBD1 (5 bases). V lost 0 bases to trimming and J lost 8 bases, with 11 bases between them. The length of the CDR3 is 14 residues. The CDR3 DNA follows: TGTGCCAGCAGTTTAGCGGCAGGGATTAAGCCCCAGCATTTT. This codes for CASSLAAGIKPQHF.

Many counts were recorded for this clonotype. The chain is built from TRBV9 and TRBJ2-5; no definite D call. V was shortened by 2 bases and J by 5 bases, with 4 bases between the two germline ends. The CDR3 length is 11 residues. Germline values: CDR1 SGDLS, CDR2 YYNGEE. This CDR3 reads CASSVDETQYF. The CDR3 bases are TGTGCCAGCAGCGTTGATGAGACCCAGTACTTC.

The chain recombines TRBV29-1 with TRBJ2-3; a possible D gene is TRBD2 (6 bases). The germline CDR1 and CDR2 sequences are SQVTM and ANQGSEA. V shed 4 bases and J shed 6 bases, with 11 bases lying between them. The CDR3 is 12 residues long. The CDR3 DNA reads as TGCAGCGTTGTGGCTAGCGCCGATACGCAGTATTTT. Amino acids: CSVVASADTQYF.

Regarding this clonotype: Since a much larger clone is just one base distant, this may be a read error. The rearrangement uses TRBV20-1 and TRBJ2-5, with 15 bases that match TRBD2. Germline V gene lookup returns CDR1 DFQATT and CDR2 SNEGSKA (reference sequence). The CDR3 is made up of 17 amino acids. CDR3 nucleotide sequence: TGCAGTACTAGGTGGACTAGCGGGGGGGTGTATCAAGAGACCCAGTACTTC. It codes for CSTRWTSGGVYQETQYF.

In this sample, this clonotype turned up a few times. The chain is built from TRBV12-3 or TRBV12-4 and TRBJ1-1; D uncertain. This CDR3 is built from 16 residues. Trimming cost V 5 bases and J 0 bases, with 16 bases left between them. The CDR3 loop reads CASSPFGVEVNTEAFF. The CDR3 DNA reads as TGTGCCAGCAGTCCGTTCGGTGTAGAGGTGAACACTGAAGCTTTCTTT.

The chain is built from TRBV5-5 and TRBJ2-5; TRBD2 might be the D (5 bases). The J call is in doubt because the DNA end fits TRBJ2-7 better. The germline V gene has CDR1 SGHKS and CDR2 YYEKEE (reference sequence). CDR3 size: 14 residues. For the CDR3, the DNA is TGTGCCAGCAGCGCCATGACCAGAGGGTTCGAGCAGTACTTC. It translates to CASSAMTRGFEQYF.

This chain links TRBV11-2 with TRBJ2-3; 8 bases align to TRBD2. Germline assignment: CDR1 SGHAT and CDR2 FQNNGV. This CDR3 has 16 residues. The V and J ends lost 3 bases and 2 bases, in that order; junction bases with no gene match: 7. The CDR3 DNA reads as TGTGCCAGCAGCTTTGGACTAGCATCATACACAGATACGCAGTATTTT. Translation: CASSFGLASYTDTQYF.

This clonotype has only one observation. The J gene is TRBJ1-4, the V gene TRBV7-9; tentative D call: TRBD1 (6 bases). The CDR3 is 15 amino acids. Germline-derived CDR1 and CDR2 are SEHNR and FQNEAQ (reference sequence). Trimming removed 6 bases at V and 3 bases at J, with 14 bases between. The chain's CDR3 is CASSDGGIANEKLFF. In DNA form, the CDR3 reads TGTGCCAGCAGTGATGGGGGCATAGCTAATGAAAAACTGTTTTTT. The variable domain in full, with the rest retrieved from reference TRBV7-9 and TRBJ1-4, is DTGVSQNPRHKITKRGQNVTFRCDPISEHNRLYWYRQTLGQGPEFLTYFQNEAQLEKSRLLSDRFSAERPKGSFSTLEIQRTEQGDSAMYLCASSDGGIANEKLFFGSGTQLSVL.

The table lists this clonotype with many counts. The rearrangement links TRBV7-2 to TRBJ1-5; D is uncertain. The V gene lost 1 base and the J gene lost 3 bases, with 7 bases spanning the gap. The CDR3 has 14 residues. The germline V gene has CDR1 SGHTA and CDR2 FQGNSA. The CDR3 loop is CASSLGVYNQPQHF. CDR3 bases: TGTGCCAGCAGCTTAGGGGTTTACAATCAGCCCCAGCATTTT.

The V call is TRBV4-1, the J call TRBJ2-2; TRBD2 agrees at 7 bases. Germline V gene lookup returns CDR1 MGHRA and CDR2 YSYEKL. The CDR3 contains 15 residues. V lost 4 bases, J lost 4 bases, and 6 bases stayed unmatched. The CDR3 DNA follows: TGCGCCAGCAGCCCGACCGGGACTATCACCGGGGAGCTGTTTTTT. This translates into CASSPTGTITGELFF.

The CDR3 DNA follows: TGTGCCAGCAGCTCATGGACAGGGGCATACGGGGGTCAAGTCCAAGAGACCCAGTACTTC. Amino acid sequence: CASSSWTGAYGGQVQETQYF. This rearrangement joins TRBV13 to TRBJ2-5, with 9 nucleotides matching TRBD1. Trimming at V came to 4 bases and at J to 1 base, leaving 19 bases not matched to a gene. The CDR3 totals 20 residues. The germline V gene has CDR1 PRHDT and CDR2 FYEKMQ (reference sequence).

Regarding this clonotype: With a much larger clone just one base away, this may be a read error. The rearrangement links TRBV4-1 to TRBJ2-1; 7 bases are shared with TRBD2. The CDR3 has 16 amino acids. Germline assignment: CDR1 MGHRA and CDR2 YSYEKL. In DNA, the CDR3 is TGCGCCCGCAGCCAAGATCAGCGGGGCACTAGGGATGAGCAGTTCTTC. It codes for CARSQDQRGTRDEQFF.

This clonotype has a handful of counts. CDR3 coding DNA: TGTGCCAGCAGCCGGGGAGGGTTCTACGAGCAGTACTTC. This translates into CASSRGGFYEQYF. V is TRBV6-2 or TRBV6-3 and J is TRBJ2-7, with TRBD2 identical over 7 bases. V shed 6 bases, J shed 3 bases, and the junction held 5 bases outside the gene matches. Germline V gene data show CDR1 as MNHEY and CDR2 as SVGEGT. The CDR3 loop spans 13 amino acids.

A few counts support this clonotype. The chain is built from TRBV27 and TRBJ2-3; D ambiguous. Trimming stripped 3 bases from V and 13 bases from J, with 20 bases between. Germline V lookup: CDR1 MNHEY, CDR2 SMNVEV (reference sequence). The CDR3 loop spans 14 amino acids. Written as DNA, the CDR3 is TGTGCCAGCAGTTTTAACCTGATTTGGGCCGCGGAGTATTTT. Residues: CASSFNLIWAAEYF.

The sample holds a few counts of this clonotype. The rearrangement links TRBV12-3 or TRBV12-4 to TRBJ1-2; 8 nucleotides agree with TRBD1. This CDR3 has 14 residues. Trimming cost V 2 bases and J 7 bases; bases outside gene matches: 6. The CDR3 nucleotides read TGTGCCAGCAGTTTACTTTGGACAGGGTTTGGCTACACCTTC. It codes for CASSLLWTGFGYTF.

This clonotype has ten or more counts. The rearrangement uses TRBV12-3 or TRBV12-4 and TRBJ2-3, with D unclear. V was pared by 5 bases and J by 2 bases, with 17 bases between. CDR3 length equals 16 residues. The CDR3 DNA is TGTGCCAGCAGTGTACCATCCCAAGTCCTCACAGATACGCAGTATTTT. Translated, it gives CASSVPSQVLTDTQYF.

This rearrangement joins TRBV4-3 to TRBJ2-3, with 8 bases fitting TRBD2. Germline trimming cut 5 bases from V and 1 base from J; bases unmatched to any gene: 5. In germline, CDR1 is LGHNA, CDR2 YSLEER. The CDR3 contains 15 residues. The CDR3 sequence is CASSRKAGGTDTQYF. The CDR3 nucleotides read TGCGCCAGCAGCAGAAAAGCGGGGGGCACAGATACGCAGTATTTT.

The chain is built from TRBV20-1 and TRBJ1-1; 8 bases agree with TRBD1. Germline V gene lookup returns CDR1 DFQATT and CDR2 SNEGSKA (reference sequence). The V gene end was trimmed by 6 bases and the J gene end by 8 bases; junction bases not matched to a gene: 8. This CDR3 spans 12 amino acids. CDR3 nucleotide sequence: TGCAGTGCCAACCCGGGGGACAGGGAAGCTTTCTTT. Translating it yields CSANPGDREAFF.

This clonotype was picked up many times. CDR3 sequence reads: CSARDRDRVPNTQYF. CDR3 nucleotide sequence: TGCAGTGCTAGAGACCGGGACAGGGTCCCTAATACGCAGTATTTT. This chain uses TRBV20-1 with TRBJ2-3, with 9 bases aligning to TRBD1. Germline V gives CDR1 DFQATT, CDR2 SNEGSKA (reference sequence). The CDR3 length is 15 residues. J lost 7 bases, V lost 0 bases, and 8 bases had no gene match.

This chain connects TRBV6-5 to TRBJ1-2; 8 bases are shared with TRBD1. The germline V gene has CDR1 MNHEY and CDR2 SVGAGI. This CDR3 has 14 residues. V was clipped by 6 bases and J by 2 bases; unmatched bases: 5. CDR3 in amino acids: CASRHRGGNYGYTF. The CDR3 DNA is TGTGCCAGCAGGCACAGGGGGGGGAACTATGGCTACACCTTC.

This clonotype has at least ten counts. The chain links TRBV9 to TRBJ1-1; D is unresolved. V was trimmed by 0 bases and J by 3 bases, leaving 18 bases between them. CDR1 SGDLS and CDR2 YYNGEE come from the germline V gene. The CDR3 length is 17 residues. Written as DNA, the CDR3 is TGTGCCAGCAGCGTAGAAGGCGGGGTCTCAAGAGACACTGAAGCTTTCTTT. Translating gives CASSVEGGVSRDTEAFF.

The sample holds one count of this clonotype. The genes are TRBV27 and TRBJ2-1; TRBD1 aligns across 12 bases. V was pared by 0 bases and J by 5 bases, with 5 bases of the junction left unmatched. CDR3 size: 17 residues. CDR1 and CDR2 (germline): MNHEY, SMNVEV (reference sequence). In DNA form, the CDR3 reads TGTGCCAGCAGTTTATCAACGGGACAGGGGGCCGACAATGAGCAGTTCTTC. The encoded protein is CASSLSTGQGADNEQFF.

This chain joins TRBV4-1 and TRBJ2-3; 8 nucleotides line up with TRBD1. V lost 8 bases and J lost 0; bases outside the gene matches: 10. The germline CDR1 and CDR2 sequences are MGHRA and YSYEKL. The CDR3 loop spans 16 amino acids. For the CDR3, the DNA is TGCGCCAGCGGCGGTCCGGACAGGGAGAGCACAGATACGCAGTATTTT. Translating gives CASGGPDRESTDTQYF.

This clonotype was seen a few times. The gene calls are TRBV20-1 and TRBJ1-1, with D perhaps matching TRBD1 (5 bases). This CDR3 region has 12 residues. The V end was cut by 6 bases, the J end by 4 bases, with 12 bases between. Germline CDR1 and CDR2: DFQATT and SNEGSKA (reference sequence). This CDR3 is CSAGGIGTEAFF. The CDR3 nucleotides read TGCAGTGCGGGGGGAATTGGCACTGAAGCTTTCTTT.

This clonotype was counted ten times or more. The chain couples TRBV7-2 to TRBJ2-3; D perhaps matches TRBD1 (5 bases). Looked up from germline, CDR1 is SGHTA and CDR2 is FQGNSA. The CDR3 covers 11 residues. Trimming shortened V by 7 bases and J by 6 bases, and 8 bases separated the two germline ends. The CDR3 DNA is TGTGCCAGCACCAACAGGGATACGCAGTATTTT. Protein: CASTNRDTQYF.

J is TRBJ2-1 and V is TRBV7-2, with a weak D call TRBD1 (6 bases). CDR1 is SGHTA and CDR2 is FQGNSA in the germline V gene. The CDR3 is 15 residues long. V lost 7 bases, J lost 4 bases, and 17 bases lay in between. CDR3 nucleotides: TGTGCCAGCACCCTGGGGGCAGCACATTACAATGAGCAGTTCTTC. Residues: CASTLGAAHYNEQFF. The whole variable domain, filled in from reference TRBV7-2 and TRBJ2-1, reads GAGVSQSPSNKVTEKGKDVELRCDPISGHTALYWYRQSLGQGLEFLIYFQGNSAPDKSGLPSDRFSAERTGGSVSTLTIQRTQQEDSAVYLCASTLGAAHYNEQFFGPGTRLTVL.

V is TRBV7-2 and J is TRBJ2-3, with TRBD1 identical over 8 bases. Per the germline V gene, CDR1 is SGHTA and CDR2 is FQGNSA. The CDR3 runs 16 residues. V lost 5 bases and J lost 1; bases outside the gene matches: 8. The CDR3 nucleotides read TGTGCCAGCAGCGCCACCGGGACAGGCCGCACAGATACGCAGTATTTT. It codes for CASSATGTGRTDTQYF.

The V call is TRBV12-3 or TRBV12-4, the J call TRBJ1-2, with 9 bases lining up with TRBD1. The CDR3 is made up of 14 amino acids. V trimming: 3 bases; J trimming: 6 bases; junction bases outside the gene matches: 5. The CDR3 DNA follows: TGTGCCAGCAGTTTTACAGGGGGCGCGGATGGCTACACCTTC. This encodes CASSFTGGADGYTF.